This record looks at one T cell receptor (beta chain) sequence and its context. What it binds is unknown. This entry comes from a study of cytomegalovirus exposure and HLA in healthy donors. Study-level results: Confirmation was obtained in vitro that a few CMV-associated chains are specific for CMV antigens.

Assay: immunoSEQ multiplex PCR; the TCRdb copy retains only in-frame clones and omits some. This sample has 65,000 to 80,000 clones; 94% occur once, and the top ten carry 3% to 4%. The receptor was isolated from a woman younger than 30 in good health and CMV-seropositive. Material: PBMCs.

This CDR3 reads CASRLRGDTEAFF. The CDR3 DNA follows: TGTGCCAGCAGGCTCAGGGGTGACACTGAAGCTTTCTTT. The chain has TRBV7-2 and TRBJ1-1; D might be TRBD1 (6 bases). Trimming removed 6 bases from V and 3 bases from J, with 11 bases in between. The CDR3 runs 13 residues. In germline, CDR1 is SGHTA, CDR2 FQGNSA.